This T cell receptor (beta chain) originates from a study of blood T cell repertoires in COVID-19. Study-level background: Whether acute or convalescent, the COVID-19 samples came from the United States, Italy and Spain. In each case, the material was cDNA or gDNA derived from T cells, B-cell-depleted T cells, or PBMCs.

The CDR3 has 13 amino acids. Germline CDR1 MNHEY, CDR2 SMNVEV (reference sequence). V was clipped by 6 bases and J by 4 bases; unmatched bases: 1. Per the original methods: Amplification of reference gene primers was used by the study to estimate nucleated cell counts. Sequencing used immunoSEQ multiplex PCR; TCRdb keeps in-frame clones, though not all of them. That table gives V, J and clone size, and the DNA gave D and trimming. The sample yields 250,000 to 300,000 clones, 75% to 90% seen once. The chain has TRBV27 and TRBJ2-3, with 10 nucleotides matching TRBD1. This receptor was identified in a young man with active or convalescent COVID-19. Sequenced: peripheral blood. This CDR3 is CASRTGGADTQYF. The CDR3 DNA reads TGTGCCAGCAGGACAGGGGGCGCAGATACGCAGTATTTT.